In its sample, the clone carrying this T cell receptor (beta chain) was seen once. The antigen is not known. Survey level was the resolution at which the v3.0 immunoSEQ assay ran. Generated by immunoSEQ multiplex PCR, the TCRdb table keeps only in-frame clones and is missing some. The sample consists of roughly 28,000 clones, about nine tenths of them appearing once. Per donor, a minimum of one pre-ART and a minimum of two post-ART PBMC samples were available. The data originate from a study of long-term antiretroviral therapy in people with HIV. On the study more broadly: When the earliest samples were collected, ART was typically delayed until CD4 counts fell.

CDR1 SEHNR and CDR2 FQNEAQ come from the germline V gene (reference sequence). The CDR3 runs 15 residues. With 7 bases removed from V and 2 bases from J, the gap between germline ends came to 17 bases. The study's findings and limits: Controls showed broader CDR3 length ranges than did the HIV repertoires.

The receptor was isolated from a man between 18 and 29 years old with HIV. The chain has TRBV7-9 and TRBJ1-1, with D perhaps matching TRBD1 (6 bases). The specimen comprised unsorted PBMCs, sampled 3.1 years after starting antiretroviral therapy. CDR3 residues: CASIPPRGRNTEAFF. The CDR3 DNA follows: TGTGCCAGCATACCGCCCCGGGGGCGCAACACTGAAGCTTTCTTT.